The 31 T cell receptor beta chains listed next were all sequenced from one sample in a study of CD8+ T cells in alopecia areata. Extraction of RNA preceded its reverse transcription into cDNA, which served as the sequencing template. Sequenced by immunoSEQ multiplex PCR; TCRdb stores in-frame clones only, minus some. Of under 150,000 clones detected, less than 50% appear once; the ten largest clones hold roughly a tenth. Sequencing was carried out using NKG2D-low CD8+ T cells sorted from blood. The receptors originated from a human donor with alopecia areata.

Details on this clone: Other DNA sequences from this sample encode an identical CDR3 as well. CDR3 coding DNA: TGTGCCAGTTCCCTAGGGAACATTCAGTACTTC. Amino acid sequence: CASSLGNIQYF. The chain uses TRBV27 and TRBJ2-4, with no clear D. This CDR3 is built from 11 residues. V lost 9 bases and J 7 bases, leaving 10 bases between the germline ends. Germline V gene lookup returns CDR1 MNHEY and CDR2 SMNVEV (reference sequence).

In this sample, this clone turned up a few times. CDR3 sequence: CSVEAGTSGFNEQFF. DNA of the CDR3: TGCAGCGTTGAGGCCGGGACTAGCGGGTTCAATGAGCAGTTCTTC. V and J are TRBV29-1 and TRBJ2-1, with 12 bases aligning to TRBD2. This CDR3 is 15 amino acids long. Germline CDR1 is SQVTM and CDR2 is ANQGSEA. Unmatched junction bases numbered 6, after V lost 3 bases and J lost 6 bases.

The chain recombines TRBV5-1 with TRBJ2-3, with D possibly being TRBD2 (6 bases). The CDR3 covers 15 residues. V dropped 4 bases and J dropped 2 bases, with 14 bases sitting between them. In germline, CDR1 is SGHRS, CDR2 YFSETQ. The CDR3 sequence is CASSAGTENTDTQYF. The DNA for the CDR3 is TGCGCCAGCAGCGCGGGGACCGAGAACACAGATACGCAGTATTTT.

This clone was seen a handful of times. The chain uses TRBV2 and TRBJ1-1; D remains ambiguous. The CDR3 is 15 residues long. Deletions cut 5 bases from V and 10 bases from J, with 23 bases between. Germline assignment: CDR1 SNHLY and CDR2 FYNNEI. The CDR3 here is CASSHGGRGSASAFF. The CDR3 bases are TGTGCCAGCAGTCACGGCGGGCGCGGGAGTGCTTCAGCTTTCTTT.

V usage is TRBV13 and J usage is TRBJ2-7; D gene uncertain. Germline CDR1 PRHDT, CDR2 FYEKMQ (reference sequence). The CDR3 sequence is 11 residues long. Between the trimmed V and J ends, which lost 5 bases and 3 bases, there was a span of 5 bases. This chain's CDR3 is CASSANYEQYF. The CDR3 DNA reads as TGTGCCAGCAGCGCAAACTACGAGCAGTACTTC. Full variable domain (outside the CDR3, taken from reference TRBV13 and TRBJ2-7): AAGVIQSPRHLIKEKRETATLKCYPIPRHDTVYWYQQGPGQDPQFLISFYEKMQSDKGSIPDRFSAQQFSDYHSELNMSSLELGDSALYFCASSANYEQYFGPGTRLTVT.

The CDR3 loop reads CASSLATFYEQYF. In DNA form, the CDR3 reads TGCGCCAGCAGCTTGGCCACCTTCTACGAGCAGTACTTC. V usage is TRBV5-1 and J usage is TRBJ2-7; D not resolved. V dropped 0 bases and J dropped 3 bases, with 7 bases sitting between them. The CDR3 consists of 13 residues. Germline V gives CDR1 SGHRS, CDR2 YFSETQ.

This clone was counted between two and nine times. The J gene is TRBJ2-7, the V gene TRBV28; 8 bases align to TRBD2. The CDR3 has 15 amino acids. Germline V gene sequence: CDR1 MDHEN, CDR2 SYDVKM. V lost 6 bases and J lost 5; bases outside the gene matches: 12. In DNA form, the CDR3 reads TGTGCCAGCAGCCAAACATTAGCGGGGAAGAACGAGCAGTACTTC. Its protein is CASSQTLAGKNEQYF.

This chain links TRBV29-1 with TRBJ1-1; 8 bases map to TRBD1. The junction had 16 bases not matched to a gene; V was cut back by 4 bases and J by 3 bases. The CDR3 extends over 17 amino acids. Germline V gene sequence: CDR1 SQVTM, CDR2 ANQGSEA. The CDR3 nucleotides are TGCAGCGTTGTTTTTGTCCAGGGGGCCTTATTGGACACTGAAGCTTTCTTT. Translation: CSVVFVQGALLDTEAFF.

There are a few counts of this clone. This chain joins TRBV29-1 and TRBJ2-5, with D uncertain. Germline V lookup: CDR1 SQVTM, CDR2 ANQGSEA. The CDR3 sequence is 13 residues long. V gave up 0 bases and J gave up 5 bases, with 10 bases separating them. The CDR3 bases are TGCAGCGTTGAAGAGGGATTCAGGGAGACCCAGTACTTC. Translation gives CSVEEGFRETQYF.

This clone was seen a handful of times. Other DNA variants within this sample encode the same CDR3. The genes are TRBV9 and TRBJ1-2; tentative D call: TRBD1 (5 bases). Germline CDR1 reads SGDLS; CDR2 reads YYNGEE. V lost 0 bases to trimming and J lost 2 bases, with 5 bases between them. The length of the CDR3 is 13 residues. The CDR3 DNA follows: TGTGCCAGCAGCGTAGGACAGAACTATGGCTACACCTTC. It translates to CASSVGQNYGYTF.

This clone appeared a few times. The CDR3 reads CASSQGTGDTDTQYF. The CDR3 DNA reads TGTGCCAGCAGCCAAGGGACAGGGGACACAGATACGCAGTATTTT. V is TRBV5-6 and J is TRBJ2-3; 10 bases are a match to TRBD1. The CDR3 extends over 15 amino acids. Losses at the gene ends were 4 bases for V and 2 bases for J; bases not matched to a gene: 4. Germline V lookup: CDR1 SGHDT, CDR2 YYEEEE. The variable domain in full, with the rest retrieved from reference TRBV5-6 and TRBJ2-3, is DAGVTQSPTHLIKTRGQQVTLRCSPKSGHDTVSWYQQALGQGPQFIFQYYEEEERQRGNFPDRFSGHQFPNYSSELNVNALLLGDSALYLCASSQGTGDTDTQYFGPGTRLTVL.

This clone was seen a handful of times. V is TRBV9 and J is TRBJ2-1, with TRBD1 identical over 9 bases. Germline CDR1 SGDLS, CDR2 YYNGEE. Trimming at V came to 4 bases and at J to 7 bases, leaving 9 bases not matched to a gene. The CDR3 runs to 15 residues. The CDR3 DNA reads TGTGCCAGCAGCCTTCGGGACAGGGCCGGTAATGAGCAGTTCTTC. Encoded protein: CASSLRDRAGNEQFF. Drawing the rest from reference TRBV9 and TRBJ2-1, the complete variable domain is DSGVTQTPKHLITATGQRVTLRCSPRSGDLSVYWYQQSLDQGLQFLIQYYNGEERAKGNILERFSAQQFPDLHSELNLSSLELGDSALYFCASSLRDRAGNEQFFGPGTRLTVL.

This clone was seen only a few times. This sequence joins TRBV29-1 and TRBJ2-2; TRBD1 agrees at 8 bases. CDR1 SQVTM and CDR2 ANQGSEA come from the germline V gene. CDR3 length: 15 amino acids. Trimming took 4 bases from V and 4 from J; bases not matched to a gene: 8. CDR3: CSVVGQTGATGELFF. The CDR3 DNA is TGCAGCGTTGTTGGGCAGACAGGGGCCACCGGGGAGCTGTTTTTT.

The J gene is TRBJ2-2, the V gene TRBV23-1, with D uncertain. TRBV23-1 is given ORF status, its function remaining uncertain. CDR3 length: 15 residues. Trimming pared 0 bases from V and 1 base from J, leaving 6 bases between. CDR3 region: CASSQSYENTGELFF. CDR3 sequence (DNA): TGCGCCAGCAGTCAATCGTACGAGAACACCGGGGAGCTGTTTTTT.

The table lists this clone with a few counts. The chain uses TRBV28 and TRBJ2-2; weak D call: TRBD2 (6 bases). V lost 6 bases to trimming and J lost 6 bases, with 11 bases between them. The germline CDR1 and CDR2 sequences are MDHEN and SYDVKM. The CDR3 is made up of 13 amino acids. The CDR3 DNA reads as TGTGCCAGCAGCGTGGGGGAGGCCGGGGAGCTGTTTTTT. Its protein is CASSVGEAGELFF.

The gene calls are TRBV6-1 and TRBJ2-7; no definite D call. The CDR3 has 12 residues. Germline V gene sequence: CDR1 MNHNS, CDR2 SASEGT. V was trimmed by 4 bases and J by 5 bases, leaving 9 bases between them. CDR3 coding DNA: TGTGCCAGCAGTGGAGACGCGAACGAGCAGTACTTC. This codes for CASSGDANEQYF.

This chain joins TRBV29-1 and TRBJ2-2, with D perhaps TRBD2 (5 bases). V was cut by 1 base and J by 2 bases, with 5 bases left in between. Germline CDR1 is SQVTM and CDR2 is ANQGSEA. The CDR3 has 13 amino acids. The CDR3 DNA sequence: TGCAGCGTTGAAGCTAGCAACACCGGGGAGCTGTTTTTT. Amino acid sequence: CSVEASNTGELFF.

The V and J genes are TRBV5-1 and TRBJ1-2; D is ambiguous. V was trimmed by 0 bases and J by 2 bases, leaving 5 bases between them. In germline, CDR1 is SGHRS, CDR2 YFSETQ. The CDR3 covers 13 residues. The CDR3 DNA is TGCGCCAGCAGCTTGGAACCCAACTATGGCTACACCTTC. Its protein is CASSLEPNYGYTF.

The CDR3 here is CASSESPGADEQYF. In DNA form, the CDR3 reads TGTGCCAGCAGTGAAAGTCCGGGGGCGGACGAGCAGTACTTC. The chain uses TRBV2 and TRBJ2-7, with D perhaps being TRBD1 or TRBD2 (6 bases each). Looked up from germline, CDR1 is SNHLY and CDR2 is FYNNEI. The CDR3 length is 14 residues. V was shortened by 2 bases and J by 5 bases, with 13 bases between the two germline ends.

The CDR3 spells CSVEGEPTEAFF. The CDR3 DNA sequence: TGCAGCGTTGAGGGGGAACCAACTGAAGCTTTCTTT. The chain links TRBV29-1 to TRBJ1-1; possible D gene TRBD1, 5 bases. CDR3 length equals 12 residues. V dropped 3 bases and J dropped 5 bases, with 10 bases sitting between them. Germline loops: CDR1 SQVTM, CDR2 ANQGSEA.

This chain uses TRBV2 with TRBJ2-6; 12 bases agree with TRBD1. The CDR3 length is 18 residues. From germline, CDR1 is SNHLY and CDR2 FYNNEI. After removal of 4 bases from V and 3 bases from J, the junction contained 7 bases not matched to a gene. CDR3 DNA sequence: TGTGCCAGCAGTGTCCCGGGACAGGGGGCATTTGGGGCCAACGTCCTGACTTTC. Translated, it gives CASSVPGQGAFGANVLTF.

This clone is medium-sized (0.01 to 0.1%) in the sample. Within the sample, other DNA sequences also encode this same CDR3. The chain couples TRBV28 to TRBJ2-5; D uncertain. The CDR3 has 10 residues. Germline V gives CDR1 MDHEN, CDR2 SYDVKM. The CDR3 loop reads CASRGETQYF. The CDR3 DNA reads as TGTGCTTCCCGTGGTGAGACCCAGTACTTC.

The table lists this clone with a few counts. The chain combines TRBV19 with TRBJ1-1; D is ambiguous. The CDR3 is made up of 12 amino acids. Germline-derived CDR1 and CDR2 are LNHDA and SQIVND (reference sequence). V was pared by 5 bases and J by 7 bases, with 11 bases between. The CDR3 reads CASSHGYVEAFF. The CDR3 DNA follows: TGTGCCAGTAGTCACGGCTACGTTGAAGCTTTCTTT.

The table lists this clone with a few counts. The V call is TRBV7-9, the J call TRBJ2-7; a possible D gene is TRBD2 (6 bases). Between the trimmed V and J ends, which lost 5 bases and 5 bases, there was a span of 16 bases. Germline V gene lookup returns CDR1 SEHNR and CDR2 FQNEAQ (reference sequence). The CDR3 runs to 14 residues. The CDR3 is CASSGGSPLNEQYF. DNA of the CDR3: TGTGCCAGCAGCGGAGGGTCACCCCTGAACGAGCAGTACTTC.

The rearrangement uses TRBV29-1 and TRBJ2-7; 9 bases align to TRBD1. Losses at the gene ends were 6 bases for V and 3 bases for J; bases not matched to a gene: 12. This CDR3 is 15 amino acids long. Germline assignment: CDR1 SQVTM and CDR2 ANQGSEA. In nucleotides, the CDR3 is TGCAGCGTGGAAACCCCCGGGACAGGGCTCTACGAGCAGTACTTC. It yields the protein CSVETPGTGLYEQYF.

This clone was picked up a small number of times. The rearrangement uses TRBV30 and TRBJ2-4, with unresolved D. Trimming removed 4 bases from V and 3 bases from J, with 13 bases in between. CDR3 length equals 14 residues. CDR1 and CDR2 (germline): GTSNPN, SVGIG (reference sequence). CDR3 region: CAWNNASGKNIQYF. DNA of the CDR3: TGTGCCTGGAATAACGCATCGGGCAAAAACATTCAGTACTTC.

This chain connects TRBV29-1 to TRBJ2-6; no firm D call. This CDR3 region has 20 residues. With 0 bases removed from V and 2 bases from J, the gap between germline ends came to 23 bases. Looked up from germline, CDR1 is SQVTM and CDR2 is ANQGSEA. CDR3 nucleotides: TGCAGCGTTGAAGATAGGGCGTTGGGGTCCCCAGGCACTGGGGCCAACGTCCTGACTTTC. Amino acids: CSVEDRALGSPGTGANVLTF.

The chain recombines TRBV5-6 with TRBJ2-3, with unresolved D. V was shortened by 0 bases and J by 3 bases, with 11 bases between the two germline ends. Germline V gives CDR1 SGHDT, CDR2 YYEEEE. This CDR3 spans 15 amino acids. The CDR3 is CASSLDRYGTDTQYF. The DNA of the CDR3 is TGTGCCAGCAGCTTGGATCGGTACGGGACAGATACGCAGTATTTT. The whole variable domain, remainder taken from reference TRBV5-6 and TRBJ2-3, is DAGVTQSPTHLIKTRGQQVTLRCSPKSGHDTVSWYQQALGQGPQFIFQYYEEEERQRGNFPDRFSGHQFPNYSSELNVNALLLGDSALYLCASSLDRYGTDTQYFGPGTRLTVL.

V usage is TRBV29-1 and J usage is TRBJ1-2; D is uncertain. The V end lost 2 bases, the J end lost 7 bases, and 11 bases lay between the germline ends. From germline, CDR1 is SQVTM and CDR2 ANQGSEA. The CDR3 extends over 12 amino acids. DNA for the CDR3: TGCAGCGTTGAAACGGAGGACGGTGGCTACACCTTC. It specifies CSVETEDGGYTF. Full variable domain (outside the CDR3, taken from reference TRBV29-1 and TRBJ1-2): SAVISQKPSRDICQRGTSLTIQCQVDSQVTMMFWYRQQPGQSLTLIATANQGSEATYESGFVIDKFPISRPNLTFSTLTVSNMSPEDSSIYLCSVETEDGGYTFGSGTRLTVV.

The sample holds a few counts of this clone. One end of the junction varies from germline; a read error may be responsible. The CDR3 here is CAEMDRNAYEQFF. For the CDR3, the DNA is TGTGCTGAGATGGACAGGAATGCATATGAGCAGTTCTTC. The chain is built from TRBV29-1 and TRBJ2-1, with TRBD1 matching over 7 bases. The CDR3 is made up of 13 amino acids. Germline values: CDR1 SQVTM, CDR2 ANQGSEA.

The V call is TRBV29-1, the J call TRBJ2-6; no clear D gene. The CDR3 is 15 residues long. V lost 4 bases and J 3 bases, leaving 13 bases between the germline ends. Per the germline V gene, CDR1 is SQVTM and CDR2 is ANQGSEA. As DNA, the CDR3 is TGCAGCGTTGCCCCCGGAGAAGGTGGGGCCAACGTCCTGACTTTC. Protein: CSVAPGEGGANVLTF. Based on the CDR3 plus reference TRBV29-1 and TRBJ2-6, the full variable domain is SAVISQKPSRDICQRGTSLTIQCQVDSQVTMMFWYRQQPGQSLTLIATANQGSEATYESGFVIDKFPISRPNLTFSTLTVSNMSPEDSSIYLCSVAPGEGGANVLTFGAGSRLTVL.